The entry that follows covers one T cell receptor (beta chain) sequence. As yet, its antigen is unknown. This sample is drawn from a study of cytomegalovirus exposure and HLA in healthy donors. Study as a whole: A subsequent analysis stated that the 90 to 150 validation repertoires were run on the same platform as the 550 to 750 first-cohort repertoires.

The CDR3 has 16 residues. The J segment lost 2 bases and the V segment lost 3 bases, leaving 9 bases of the junction unmatched. Per germline, CDR1 MDHEN and CDR2 SYDVKM. Points from the study as a whole: While the bulk of TCR sequences proved rare, some public TCRs turned up in many donors. Both high specificity and high sensitivity reportedly marked the classifier's diagnosis of cytomegalovirus status.

Clones were sequenced by immunoSEQ multiplex PCR, and TCRdb holds only the in-frame ones, with some missing. The sample contains some 160,000 clones, 85% to 90% of which appear only once. The chain employs TRBV28 and TRBJ2-7; the match to TRBD1 covers 8 bases. What was sequenced was PBMCs. The source of this sequence is a man aged 18 to 30 in good health and CMV-seronegative. The CDR3 sequence: CASSLNPTGAPYEQYF. The CDR3 bases are TGTGCCAGCAGTTTGAATCCGACAGGGGCCCCCTACGAGCAGTACTTC.